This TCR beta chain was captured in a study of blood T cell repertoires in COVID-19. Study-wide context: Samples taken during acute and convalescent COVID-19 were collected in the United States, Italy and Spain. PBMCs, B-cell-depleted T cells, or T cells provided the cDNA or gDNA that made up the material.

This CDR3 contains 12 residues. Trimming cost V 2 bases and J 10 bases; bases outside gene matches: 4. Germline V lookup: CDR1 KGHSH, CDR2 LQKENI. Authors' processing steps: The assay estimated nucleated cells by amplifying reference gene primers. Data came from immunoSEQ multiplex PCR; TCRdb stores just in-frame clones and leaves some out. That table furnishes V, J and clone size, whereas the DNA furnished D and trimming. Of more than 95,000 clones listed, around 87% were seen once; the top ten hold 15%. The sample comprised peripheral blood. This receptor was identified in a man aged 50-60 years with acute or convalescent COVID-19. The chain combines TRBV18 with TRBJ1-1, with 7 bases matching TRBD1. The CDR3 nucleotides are TGTGCCAGCTCACCAGGGCAGGGGGTAGCTTTCTTT. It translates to CASSPGQGVAFF. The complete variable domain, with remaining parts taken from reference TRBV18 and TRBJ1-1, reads NAGVMQNPRHLVRRRGQEARLRCSPMKGHSHVYWYRQLPEEGLKFMVYLQKENIIDESGMPKERFSAEFPKEGPSILRIQQVVRGDSAAYFCASSPGQGVAFFGQGTRLTVV.